This T cell receptor beta chain was sequenced in a study of blood T cell repertoires in COVID-19. As originally analysed: Estimates of nucleated cell counts were drawn from the amplification of reference gene primers. Using immunoSEQ multiplex PCR, the repertoire was profiled, and TCRdb retains in-frame clones only, with some absent. V, J and clone size reflect that table, while D and trimming were determined from the DNA. The profile shows some 180,000 clones, more than 80% of them singletons. V was cut by 5 bases and J by 6 bases, with 15 bases left in between. The CDR3 consists of 14 residues. Germline lookup yields CDR1 SGHVS and CDR2 FQNEAQ.

V usage is TRBV7-8 and J usage is TRBJ2-3; D possibly corresponds to TRBD2 (6 bases). This sequence originates from a woman in her sixties with acute or convalescent COVID-19. The specimen sequenced was peripheral blood. CDR3 amino acids: CASSTPYRGDTQYF. The CDR3 coding sequence is TGTGCCAGCAGCACTCCATACCGGGGGGATACGCAGTATTTT. Full variable domain (missing parts from reference TRBV7-8 and TRBJ2-3): GAGVSQSPRYKVAKRGQDVALRCDPISGHVSLFWYQQALGQGPEFLTYFQNEAQLDKSGLPSDRFFAERPEGSVSTLKIQRTQQEDSAVYLCASSTPYRGDTQYFGPGTRLTVL.